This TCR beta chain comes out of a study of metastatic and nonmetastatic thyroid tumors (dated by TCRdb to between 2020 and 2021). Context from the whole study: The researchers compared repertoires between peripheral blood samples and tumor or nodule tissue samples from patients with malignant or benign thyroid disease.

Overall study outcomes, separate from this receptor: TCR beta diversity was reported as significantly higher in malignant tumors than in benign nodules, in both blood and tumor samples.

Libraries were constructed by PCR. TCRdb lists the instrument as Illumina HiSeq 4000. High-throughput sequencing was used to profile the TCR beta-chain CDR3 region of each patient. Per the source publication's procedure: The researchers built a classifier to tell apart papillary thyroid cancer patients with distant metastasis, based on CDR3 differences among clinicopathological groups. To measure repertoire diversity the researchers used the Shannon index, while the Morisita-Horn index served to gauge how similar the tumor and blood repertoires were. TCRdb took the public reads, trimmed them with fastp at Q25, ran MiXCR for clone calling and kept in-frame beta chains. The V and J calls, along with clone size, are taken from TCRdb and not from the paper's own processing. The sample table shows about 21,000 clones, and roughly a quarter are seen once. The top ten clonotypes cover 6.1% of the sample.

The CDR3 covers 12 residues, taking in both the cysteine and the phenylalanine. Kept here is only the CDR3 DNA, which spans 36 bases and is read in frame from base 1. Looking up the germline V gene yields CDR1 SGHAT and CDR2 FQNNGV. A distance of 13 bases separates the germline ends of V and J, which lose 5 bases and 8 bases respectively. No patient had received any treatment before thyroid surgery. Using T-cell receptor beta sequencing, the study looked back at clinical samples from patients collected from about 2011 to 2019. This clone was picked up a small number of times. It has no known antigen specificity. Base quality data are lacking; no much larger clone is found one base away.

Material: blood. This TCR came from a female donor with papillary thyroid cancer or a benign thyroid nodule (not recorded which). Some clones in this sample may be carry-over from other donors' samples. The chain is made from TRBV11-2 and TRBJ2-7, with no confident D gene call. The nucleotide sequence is TGTGCCAGCAGCCTCGTCGGTGCCCAGCAGTACTTC. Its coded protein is CASSLVGAQQYF.